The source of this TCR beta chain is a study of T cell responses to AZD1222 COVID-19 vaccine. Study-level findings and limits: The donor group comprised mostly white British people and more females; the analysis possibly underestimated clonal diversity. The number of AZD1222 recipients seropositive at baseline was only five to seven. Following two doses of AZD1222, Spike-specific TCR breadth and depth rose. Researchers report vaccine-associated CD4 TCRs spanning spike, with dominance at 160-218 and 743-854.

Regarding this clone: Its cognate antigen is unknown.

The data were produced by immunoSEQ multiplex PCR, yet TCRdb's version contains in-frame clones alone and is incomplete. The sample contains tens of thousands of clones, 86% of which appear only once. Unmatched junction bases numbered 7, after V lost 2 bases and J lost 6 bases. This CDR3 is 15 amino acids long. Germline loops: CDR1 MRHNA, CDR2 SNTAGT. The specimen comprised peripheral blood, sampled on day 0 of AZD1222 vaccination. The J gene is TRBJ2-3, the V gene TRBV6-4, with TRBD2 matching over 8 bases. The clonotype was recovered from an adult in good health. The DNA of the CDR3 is TGTGCCAGCAGTGACGAAGCGGGGGAAGTTGATACGCAGTATTTT. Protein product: CASSDEAGEVDTQYF.